This record covers a single TCR beta chain. No antigen is known for it. The data were obtained in a study of T cells in tumors after PD-1 blockade. In the study overall: A subset received ongoing vismodegib 150 mg daily alongside anti-PD-1 therapy.

TCRdb's table, derived via immunoSEQ multiplex PCR, lists solely in-frame clones and lacks some. This table holds some 43,000 clones, 81% found once. Study-wide points: Some novel exhausted tumor clones appeared in pre-treatment blood, suggesting peripheral recruitment.

Genomic DNA template from tumor biopsies or peripheral blood, roughly 616 ng to 6,004 ng input. The sequence came from a human donor with basal cell carcinoma. The sample in question was PBMCs, obtained before anti-PD-1 treatment.

CDR3 in DNA: TGTGCCAGCAGCCAAGTAATTGCCTCATACAATGAGCAGTTCTTC. It specifies CASSQVIASYNEQFF. This chain joins TRBV3-1 (or the pseudogene TRBV3-2) and TRBJ2-1, with unresolved D. The length of the CDR3 is 15 residues. CDR1 is LGHDT, CDR2 YNNKEL, per germline (reference sequence). V lost 1 base and J 4 bases, leaving 11 bases between the germline ends.